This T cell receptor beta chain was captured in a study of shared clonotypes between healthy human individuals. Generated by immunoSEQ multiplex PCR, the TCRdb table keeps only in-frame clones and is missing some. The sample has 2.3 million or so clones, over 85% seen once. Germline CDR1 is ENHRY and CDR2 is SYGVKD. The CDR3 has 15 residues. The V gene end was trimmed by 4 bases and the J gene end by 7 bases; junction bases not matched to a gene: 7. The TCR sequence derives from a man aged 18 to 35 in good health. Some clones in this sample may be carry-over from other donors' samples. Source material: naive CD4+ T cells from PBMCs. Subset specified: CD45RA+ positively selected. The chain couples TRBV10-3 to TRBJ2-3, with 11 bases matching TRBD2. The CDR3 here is CAISGLAGWANTQYF. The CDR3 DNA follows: TGTGCCATCAGTGGACTAGCGGGATGGGCTAATACGCAGTATTTT.